Described below is a single TCR beta chain sequence and its context. The target antigen is unknown. This sample is part of a study of T cells in Graves' hyperthyroidism and ophthalmopathy. The CDR3 regions of TCR beta were amplified from RNA transcripts. Primed by the HTBI set, a first-round RT-PCR was run on the TCR CDR3. Each CDR3 protein is one row after TCRdb ran MiXCR on the multiplex PCR reads. The sample consists of hundreds of thousands of distinct CDR3 sequences, roughly 13% of them appearing once. Study-level points and caveats: From stable hyperthyroidism, ophthalmopathy was set apart by a 13 V-J model. Model output signaled ophthalmopathy a median 6.5 months ahead of onset.

Criteria for exclusion of patients were uncontrolled infection, other autoimmune disease, pregnancy or lactation. Each diagnosis was grounded in clinical symptoms, serum thyroxine and TRAb, thyroid ultrasound, and orbital computed tomography. The germline V gene encodes CDR1 KGHDR and CDR2 SFDVKD. V was pared by 2 bases and J by 3 bases, with 9 bases between. The length of the CDR3 is 14 residues. The clonotype originates from a man in his forties or fifties with Graves' ophthalmopathy. Sequencing was performed on blood. The chain links TRBV24-1 to TRBJ1-2; D is unclear. The CDR3 protein is CATSDSGSDYGYTF. CDR3 DNA: TGTGCCACCAGTGATTCCGGGTCGGACTATGGCTACACCTTC.